The present T cell receptor (beta chain) was sequenced within a study of cytomegalovirus exposure and HLA in healthy donors (dated by TCRdb to about 2017). Study-wide context: According to an earlier analysis of several hundred of the donors, about 190 million T cells yielded 117 million unique TCR beta sequences and roughly 280 Gb of sequence data. Approximately 310 gigabases of sequencing data and approximately 85 million unique TCR sequences were included in an early release covering around 650 HLA-typed donors. Of the 300 to 500 genotyped donors, less than 85% were placed in the genetic ancestry cluster associated with self-reported Caucasian donors. The aim of the study was to test whether cataloging public T cell receptors could identify signatures of past pathogen exposure. The study used immunosequencing to profile the T cell repertoires of some 600 subjects and linked those repertoires to cytomegalovirus serostatus. Besides the first cohort of approximately 670 subjects, a separate validation cohort made up of about 120 different subjects was used. To predict cytomegalovirus infection status, the study combined high-throughput TCR immunosequencing, statistical association of individual TCRs with disease status, and machine learning. A later analysis re-analyzed previously published TCR beta repertoires from about 730 donors and added high-resolution HLA genotyping to study TCR occurrence patterns. In the later analysis, no new phenotypic data were used to find candidate immune exposures; instead, reliance was placed on TCR beta sequences and their occurrence across donors. To decide whether each TCR beta V gene segment behaved as functional or pseudogenic, an earlier analysis of fewer than 750 of the donors relied on high-throughput TCR beta sequencing. Donor age, sex, ethnicity and CMV serostatus were compiled together with the repertoire data. A later genetic analysis took genome-wide SNP genotypes for about 55% of the 666 donors and used that subset as a discovery cohort. All discovery cohort repertoires had been generated using a single sequencing platform. Both class I and class II loci were covered by HLA typing, at four-digit resolution. Typing coverage differed by locus: A, B, C, DRB1 and DQB1 were typed in about 620-630 donors, DQA1 in 522, DPA1 in 600 to 610, and DPB1 in 400 to 480. Because of strong linkage in the cohort, four or five DR-DQ haplotypes were treated as single units for association and clustering. Across approximately 420 genotyped donors of the cohort, an average of 235,054 unique TCR beta nucleotide sequences per donor were sequenced, and roughly 18% of those sequences were non-productive. Study-level results and caveats: A later genetic analysis reported fewer N-insertions in productive TCRs among donors in an Asian-associated ancestry cluster than the approximately 700-donor mean. In vitro tests confirmed that a few of the cytomegalovirus-associated TCR beta chains recognize cytomegalovirus antigens. CMV serostatus was the only immune exposure information available for the cohort. In a later analysis, HLA-associated TCR beta chains were found to be more clonally expanded and to have lower generation probabilities than equally common non-associated chains. Correlated functional status among segregating V segments might be attributable to linkage disequilibrium, but an unknown experimental factor could not be ruled out. A further reported finding was that TCR beta sequences accurately predicted the HLA-A and HLA-B alleles for most subjects in the first cohort. In the study, 150 to 200 TCR beta chains were listed as associated with cytomegalovirus. Assigning TCR associations to individual alleles was difficult when HLA alleles, especially DR and DQ, strongly co-occurred. The authors suggested that the approach could potentially be generalized to other disease states and immunological phenotypes. A later analysis found that TCR association rates varied across HLA loci, with DRB1 alleles showing the most associated TCRs and HLA-C alleles the fewest. In both the original and validation cohorts, the classifier was reported to diagnose cytomegalovirus status with high specificity and sensitivity. Most TCR sequences were observed very rarely across donors, whereas some public TCRs were present in many individuals. About 17 rarely observed V segments, including chromosome 9 orphons, were excluded from the earlier analysis of several hundred of the donors because counts were too low. HLA typing was unavailable for some donors at each locus, so association tests used only the typed subset. In a later analysis, several top co-occurrence clusters were reported to appear linked to parvovirus B19, influenza, CMV and Epstein-Barr virus. Only TCR beta chains were sequenced in this cohort, and the absence of alpha or paired-chain data limited detectable features. The presence/absence analyses assumed that sequencing depth was roughly uniform across donors, and that assumption may not be true. In a later genetic analysis, a missense DCLRE1C variant was associated with V-gene and J-gene trimming of TCR beta chains, and the association was replicated in an independent cohort. In an earlier analysis of around 500 of the donors, most TCR beta V segments appeared in productive rearrangements about 87% or about 30% of the time, broadly matching IMGT annotations. At a false discovery rate of 0.05, a later analysis linked some 18,000 TCR beta sequences to specific HLA alleles. Most CMV-associated TCR beta chains appeared to be HLA-restricted in a later analysis, and the HLA associations seemed to be driven largely by CMV exposure. The sequencing pipeline was judged likely to have produced a cluster of highly shared sequence variants as a technical artifact.

As concerns this clone: The target of this receptor is not known. No base-level quality is on record; no much larger clone is a single base apart.

Preparation of the library involved the immunoSEQ multiplex PCR assay. For the multiplex PCR, a mixture combining 60 forward primers for TCR Vbeta segments and 13 reverse primers for TCR Jbeta segments was used. The CDR3 region of rearranged TCR beta genes was amplified from genomic DNA by a multiplex PCR assay. The amplified TCR beta libraries were sequenced on the Illumina HiSeq System as 87-base-pair reads. The source study handled its data this way. Across the roughly 670 repertoires, a later analysis counted about 81 million unique TCR beta chains, 8.5 million to 12 million of which were shared by at least two donors. Raw reads were error-corrected and collapsed into unique sequences by a nearest-neighbor algorithm in which closely related sequences were merged to remove PCR and sequencing errors. CDR3 sequences were aligned to IMGT reference sequences to assign V, D and J gene segments. Each retained sequence needed at least a six-nucleotide match to both a V gene segment and a J gene segment. A rearrangement counted as productive if the CDR3 had no stop codons and remained in frame with V and J, and every other rearrangement counted as non-productive. Following IMGT convention, CDR3 was defined as the stretch from the second conserved V-encoded cysteine to the conserved J-encoded phenylalanine. The earlier analysis of about 570 of the donors excluded any sequence lacking an unambiguous match to a single V gene segment. In an earlier analysis of a few hundred of the donors, a V segment was called functional when productive rearrangements were above 56.7%, and segregating when the standard deviation between donors exceeded 5%. A statistical classification framework was built for diagnosing cytomegalovirus status from the catalog of TCR beta chain sequences. In a later analysis, V and J genes were assigned by comparing TCR nucleotide sequences against IMGT/GENE-DB human TR gene sequences. In a later analysis, CDR3 sequences and most-parsimonious VDJ recombination scenarios were assigned using the TCRdist pipeline. In a later analysis, each TCR beta chain was defined by its CDR3 amino acid sequence together with its V-gene family, and reads lacking a unique V-gene family were excluded. As a way to deal with suspected cross-contamination and a sequencing artifact, a later analysis dropped roughly 620 nucleotide sequences that were highly shared and had low generation probability. A later analysis calculated a clonal expansion index for each public chain from normalized within-repertoire ranks of inferred template counts. In a later analysis, generation probabilities were computed with a VDJ recombination model fitted to out-of-frame rearrangements, and the resulting probabilities were checked against IGoR. Hypergeometric tests were used in a later analysis to score TCR-TCR, TCR-HLA and TCR-CMV co-occurrence, with a repertoire-size bias correction applied to the TCR pairs. In a later analysis, false discovery rates were estimated by permuting HLA or CMV assignments 20 times. A later analysis grouped co-occurring TCRs with DBSCAN, adding TCRdist sequence similarity when clustering within HLA-allele-positive subsets. For co-occurrence clustering, repertoires with fewer than 30,000 or more than 120,000 public chains were excluded, along with five repertoires with anomalous nucleotide sharing. The immuneACCESS repertoire file appears here via TCRdb, limited to in-frame rearrangements. These files lack a portion of the clones; in checked studies, under half of the deficit traces to unresolved V genes, and the cause of the others is not known. The V and J calls and clone size were taken over from that table, and D and trimming were inferred from the DNA. This sample is represented by 93,000 or so clones; more than 65% of them were singletons. Approximately 10% of the sample is taken by the ten largest.

The cohort comprised under 700 healthy bone marrow donors. At the time of sampling, all cohort members were nominally healthy, though unrecorded immune exposures were likely present. The donor was CMV seropositive and was included in the group of 250 to 300 seropositive cohort members. A peripheral blood sample was collected from each donor, and TCR beta sequencing was performed on peripheral blood mononuclear cells. Genomic DNA was extracted from the blood cell samples with the Qiagen DNeasy Blood Extraction Kit. Sequencing was done on a sample of PBMCs. This clonotype was sampled from a woman under 30 in good health and CMV-seropositive.

The CDR3: CASSEAGGRTGELFF. In nucleotides, the sequence is TGTGCCAGCAGTGAAGCGGGAGGGCGGACCGGGGAGCTGTTTTTT. The sequence links TRBV6-1 to TRBJ2-2; TRBD2 fits 7 bases in the junction. CDR1 and CDR2, looked up from the germline V gene, are MNHNS and SASEGT. Germline trimming: 0 bases from V, 5 bases from J; junction bases outside gene matches: 3. The CDR3 holds 15 amino acids from the cysteine to the phenylalanine. The CDR3 DNA has 45 bases and is translated from base 1.